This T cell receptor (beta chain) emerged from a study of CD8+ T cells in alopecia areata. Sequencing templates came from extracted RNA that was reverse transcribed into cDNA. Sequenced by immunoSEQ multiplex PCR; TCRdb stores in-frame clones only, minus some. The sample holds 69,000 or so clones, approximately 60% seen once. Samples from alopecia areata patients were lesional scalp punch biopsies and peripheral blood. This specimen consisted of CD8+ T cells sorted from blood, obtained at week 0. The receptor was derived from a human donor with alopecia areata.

The CDR3 sequence: CASSIRQGRDTQYF. The CDR3 bases are TGTGCCAGCAGCATTAGACAGGGGAGAGATACGCAGTATTTT. The chain has TRBV13 and TRBJ2-3, with 8 bases matching TRBD1. Unmatched junction bases numbered 6, after V lost 5 bases and J lost 5 bases. This CDR3 is 14 amino acids long. Germline V gene lookup returns CDR1 PRHDT and CDR2 FYEKMQ (reference sequence).